The sequence of this T cell receptor beta chain was determined in a study of T cell changes during pregnancy in multiple sclerosis. Germline V gene data show CDR1 as MNHNY and CDR2 as SVGAGI (reference sequence). V lost 6 bases, J lost 5 bases, and 13 bases lay in between. This CDR3 has 13 residues. Using immunoSEQ multiplex PCR, the repertoire was profiled, and TCRdb retains in-frame clones only, with some absent. Of some 41,000 clones detected, roughly 90% appear once; the ten largest clones hold around 3.9%. The TCR comes from a female donor with multiple sclerosis, enrolled in a pregnancy study. The V call is TRBV6-6, the J call TRBJ1-2, with TRBD1 as a possible D gene (5 bases). The input for sequencing was CD8+ T cells from peripheral blood mononuclear cells, taken in the first trimester of pregnancy. CDR3 loop: CASSFGTEYGYTF. The DNA of the CDR3 is TGTGCCAGCAGCTTCGGGACTGAGTATGGCTACACCTTC.